The clone carrying this T cell receptor (beta chain) was detected a few times. These data are taken from a study of identical twins. TCRdb processed the 5' RACE reads anew with MiXCR; each CDR3 protein has one entry. Found here are under 800,000 distinct CDR3 sequences, 20% to 25% of them singletons; the top ten hold around 4.4%. Germline V lookup: CDR1 MNHEY, CDR2 SVGAGI. The CDR3 is 15 amino acids. V lost 3 bases, J lost 3 bases, and 11 bases lay in between. Separately, the same data were catalogued under a study of T cells expressing NK-cell markers. That report notes: Eight donors were sequenced, of whom seven were HCMV-seropositive, while the remaining one was HCMV-seronegative.

Sequencing input: PBMCs. The chain combines TRBV6-5 with TRBJ1-4, with D uncertain. The sequence came from a woman younger than 30 in good health. CDR3: CASSYSGRANEKLFF. The CDR3 region has the DNA TGTGCCAGCAGTTATAGTGGCAGAGCTAATGAAAAACTGTTTTTT.